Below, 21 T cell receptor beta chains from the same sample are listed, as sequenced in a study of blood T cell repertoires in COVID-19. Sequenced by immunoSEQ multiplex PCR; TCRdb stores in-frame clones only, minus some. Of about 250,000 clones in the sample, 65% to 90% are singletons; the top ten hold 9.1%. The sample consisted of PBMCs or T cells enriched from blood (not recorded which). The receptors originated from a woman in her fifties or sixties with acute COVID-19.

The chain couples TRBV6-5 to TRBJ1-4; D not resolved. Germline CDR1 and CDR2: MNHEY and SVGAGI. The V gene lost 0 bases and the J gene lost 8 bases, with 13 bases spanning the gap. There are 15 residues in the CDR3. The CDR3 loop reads CASSYSTPVEEKLFF. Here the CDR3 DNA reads TGTGCCAGCAGTTACTCAACCCCCGTAGAGGAAAAACTGTTTTTT.

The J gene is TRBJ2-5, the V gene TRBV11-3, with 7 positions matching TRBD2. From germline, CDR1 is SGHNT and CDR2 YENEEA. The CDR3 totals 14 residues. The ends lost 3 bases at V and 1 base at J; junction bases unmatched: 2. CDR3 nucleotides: TGTGCCAGCAGCTTCCGCGGGGGCCAAGAGACCCAGTACTTC. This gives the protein CASSFRGGQETQYF. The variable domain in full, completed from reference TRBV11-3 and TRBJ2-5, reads EAGVVQSPRYKIIEKKQPVAFWCNPISGHNTLYWYLQNLGQGPELLIRYENEEAVDDSQLPKDRFSAERLKGVDSTLKIQPAELGDSAVYLCASSFRGGQETQYFGPGTRLLVL.

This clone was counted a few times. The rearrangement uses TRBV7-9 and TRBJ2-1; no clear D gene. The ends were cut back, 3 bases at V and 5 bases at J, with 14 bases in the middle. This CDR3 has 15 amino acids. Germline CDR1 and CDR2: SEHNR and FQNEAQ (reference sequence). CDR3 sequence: CASSLASLSNNEQFF. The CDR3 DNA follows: TGTGCCAGCAGCTTGGCCAGTTTGTCGAACAATGAGCAGTTCTTC.

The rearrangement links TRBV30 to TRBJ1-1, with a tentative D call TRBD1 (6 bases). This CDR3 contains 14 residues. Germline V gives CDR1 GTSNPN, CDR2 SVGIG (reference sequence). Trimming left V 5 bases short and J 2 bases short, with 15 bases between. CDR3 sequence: CAWEKGDSNTEAFF. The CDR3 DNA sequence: TGTGCCTGGGAGAAGGGGGATTCCAACACTGAAGCTTTCTTT. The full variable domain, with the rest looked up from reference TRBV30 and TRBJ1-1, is SQTIHQWPATLVQPVGSPLSLECTVEGTSNPNLYWYRQAAGRGLQLLFYSVGIGQISSEVPQNLSASRPQDRQFILSSKKLLLSDSGFYLCAWEKGDSNTEAFFGQGTRLTVV.

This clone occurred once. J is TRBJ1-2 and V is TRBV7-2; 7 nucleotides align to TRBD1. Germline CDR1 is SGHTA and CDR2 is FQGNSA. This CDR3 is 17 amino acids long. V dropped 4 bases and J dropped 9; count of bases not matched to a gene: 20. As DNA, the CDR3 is TGTGCCAGCAGCTCCACCCGGGACAGCCTTTTTTTCTTACGCTACACCTTC. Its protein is CASSSTRDSLFFLRYTF. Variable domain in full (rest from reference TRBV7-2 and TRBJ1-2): GAGVSQSPSNKVTEKGKDVELRCDPISGHTALYWYRQSLGQGLEFLIYFQGNSAPDKSGLPSDRFSAERTGGSVSTLTIQRTQQEDSAVYLCASSSTRDSLFFLRYTFGSGTRLTVV.

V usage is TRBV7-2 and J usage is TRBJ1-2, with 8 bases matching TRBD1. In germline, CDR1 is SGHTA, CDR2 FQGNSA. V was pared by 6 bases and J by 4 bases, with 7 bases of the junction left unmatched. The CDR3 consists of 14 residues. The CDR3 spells CASRATGGVYGYTF. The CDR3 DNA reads TGTGCCAGCAGGGCTACAGGGGGGGTCTATGGCTACACCTTC. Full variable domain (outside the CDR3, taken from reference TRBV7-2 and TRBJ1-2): GAGVSQSPSNKVTEKGKDVELRCDPISGHTALYWYRQSLGQGLEFLIYFQGNSAPDKSGLPSDRFSAERTGGSVSTLTIQRTQQEDSAVYLCASRATGGVYGYTFGSGTRLTVV.

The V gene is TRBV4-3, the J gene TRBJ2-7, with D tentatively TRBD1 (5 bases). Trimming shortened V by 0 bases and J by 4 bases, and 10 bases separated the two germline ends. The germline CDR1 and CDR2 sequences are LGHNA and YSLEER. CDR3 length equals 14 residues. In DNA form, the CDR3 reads TGCGCCAGCAGCCAAGATTTACGGACATACGAGCAGTACTTC. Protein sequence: CASSQDLRTYEQYF.

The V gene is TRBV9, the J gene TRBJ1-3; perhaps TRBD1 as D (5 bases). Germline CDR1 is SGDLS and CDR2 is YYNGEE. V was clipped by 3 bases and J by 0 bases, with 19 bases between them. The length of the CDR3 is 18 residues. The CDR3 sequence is CASSAQWGTQDSGNTIYF. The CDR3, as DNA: TGTGCCAGCAGCGCTCAATGGGGCACCCAAGACTCTGGAAACACCATATATTTT.

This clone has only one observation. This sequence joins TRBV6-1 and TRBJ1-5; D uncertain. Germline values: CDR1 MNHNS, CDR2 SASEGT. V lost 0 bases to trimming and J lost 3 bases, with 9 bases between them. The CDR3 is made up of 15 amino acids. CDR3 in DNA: TGTGCCAGCAGTGAAGCGCGGTTCCTCAATCAGCCCCAGCATTTT. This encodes CASSEARFLNQPQHF.

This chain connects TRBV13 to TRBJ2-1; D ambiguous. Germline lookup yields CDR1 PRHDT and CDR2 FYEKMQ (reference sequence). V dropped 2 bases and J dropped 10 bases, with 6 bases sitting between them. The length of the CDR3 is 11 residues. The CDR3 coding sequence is TGTGCCAGCAGCTTAACCCGGGAGCAGTTCTTC. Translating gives CASSLTREQFF.

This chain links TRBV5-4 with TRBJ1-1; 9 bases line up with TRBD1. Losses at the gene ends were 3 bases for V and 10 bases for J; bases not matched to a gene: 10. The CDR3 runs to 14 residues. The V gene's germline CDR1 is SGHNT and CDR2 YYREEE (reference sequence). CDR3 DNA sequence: TGTGCCAGCAGCTCACGAAAAGGGACAGGGCGAGCTTTCTTT. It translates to CASSSRKGTGRAFF.

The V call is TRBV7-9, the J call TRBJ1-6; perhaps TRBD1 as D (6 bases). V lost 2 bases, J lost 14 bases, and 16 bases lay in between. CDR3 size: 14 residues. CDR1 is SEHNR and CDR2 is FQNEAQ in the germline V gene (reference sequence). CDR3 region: CASSLISGDFSLHF. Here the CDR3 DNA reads TGTGCCAGCAGCTTAATCTCAGGGGATTTTTCCCTCCACTTT.

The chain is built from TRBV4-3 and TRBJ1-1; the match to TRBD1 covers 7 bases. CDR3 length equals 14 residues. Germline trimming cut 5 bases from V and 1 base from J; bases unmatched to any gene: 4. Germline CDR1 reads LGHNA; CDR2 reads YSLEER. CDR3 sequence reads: CASSYRGRNTEAFF. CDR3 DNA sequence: TGCGCCAGCAGCTACAGGGGCCGGAACACTGAAGCTTTCTTT.

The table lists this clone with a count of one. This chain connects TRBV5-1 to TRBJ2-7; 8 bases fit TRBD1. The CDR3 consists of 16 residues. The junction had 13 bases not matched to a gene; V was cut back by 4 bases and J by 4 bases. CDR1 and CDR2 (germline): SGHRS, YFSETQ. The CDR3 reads CASSPSRTGKAYEQYF. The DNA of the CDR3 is TGCGCCAGCAGCCCGTCCCGGACAGGGAAGGCTTACGAGCAGTACTTC.

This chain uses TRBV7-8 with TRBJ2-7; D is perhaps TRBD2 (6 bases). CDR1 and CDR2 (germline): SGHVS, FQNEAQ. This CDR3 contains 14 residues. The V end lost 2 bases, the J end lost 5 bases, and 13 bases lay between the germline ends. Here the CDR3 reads CASSLKGLPNEQYF. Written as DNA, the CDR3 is TGTGCCAGCAGCTTAAAGGGACTCCCCAACGAGCAGTACTTC.

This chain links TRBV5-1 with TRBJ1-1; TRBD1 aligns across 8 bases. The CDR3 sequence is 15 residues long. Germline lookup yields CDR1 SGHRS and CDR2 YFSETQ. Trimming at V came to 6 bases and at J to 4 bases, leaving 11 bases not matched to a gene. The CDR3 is CASTREGQGGTEAFF. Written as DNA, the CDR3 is TGCGCCAGCACCCGTGAAGGACAGGGAGGCACTGAAGCTTTCTTT.

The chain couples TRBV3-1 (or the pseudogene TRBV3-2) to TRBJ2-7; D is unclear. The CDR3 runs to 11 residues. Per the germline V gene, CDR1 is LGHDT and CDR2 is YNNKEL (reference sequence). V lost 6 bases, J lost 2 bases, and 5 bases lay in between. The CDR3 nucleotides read TGTGCCAGCAGATCCGCCTACGAGCAGTACTTC. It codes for CASRSAYEQYF.

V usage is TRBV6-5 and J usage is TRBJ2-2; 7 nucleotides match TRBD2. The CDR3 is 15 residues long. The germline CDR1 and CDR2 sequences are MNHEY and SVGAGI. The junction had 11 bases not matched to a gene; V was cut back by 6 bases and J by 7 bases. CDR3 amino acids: CASRKGLADLGELFF. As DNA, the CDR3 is TGTGCCAGCAGGAAGGGGCTAGCGGATCTCGGGGAGCTGTTTTTT.

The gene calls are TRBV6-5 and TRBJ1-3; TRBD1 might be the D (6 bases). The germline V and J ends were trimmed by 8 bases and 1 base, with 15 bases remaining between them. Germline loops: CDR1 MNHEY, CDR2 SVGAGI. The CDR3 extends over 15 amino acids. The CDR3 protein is CASRTGKSSGNTIYF. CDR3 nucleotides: TGTGCCAGCCGAACAGGGAAAAGTTCTGGAAACACCATATATTTT.

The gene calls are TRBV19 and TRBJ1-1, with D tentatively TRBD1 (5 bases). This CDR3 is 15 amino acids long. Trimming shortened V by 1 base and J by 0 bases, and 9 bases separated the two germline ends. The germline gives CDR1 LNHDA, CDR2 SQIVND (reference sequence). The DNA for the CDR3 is TGTGCCAGTAGTATAGTGGCGGGGGTGAACACTGAAGCTTTCTTT. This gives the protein CASSIVAGVNTEAFF.

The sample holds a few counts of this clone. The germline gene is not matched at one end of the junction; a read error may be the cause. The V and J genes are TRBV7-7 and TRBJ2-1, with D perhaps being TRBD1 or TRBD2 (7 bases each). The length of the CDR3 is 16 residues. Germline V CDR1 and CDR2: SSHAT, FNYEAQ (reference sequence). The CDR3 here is CASSLGGGGATDEQFF. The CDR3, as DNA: TGTGCTAGCAGCTTAGGGGGCGGGGGAGCCACGGATGAGCAGTTCTTC.